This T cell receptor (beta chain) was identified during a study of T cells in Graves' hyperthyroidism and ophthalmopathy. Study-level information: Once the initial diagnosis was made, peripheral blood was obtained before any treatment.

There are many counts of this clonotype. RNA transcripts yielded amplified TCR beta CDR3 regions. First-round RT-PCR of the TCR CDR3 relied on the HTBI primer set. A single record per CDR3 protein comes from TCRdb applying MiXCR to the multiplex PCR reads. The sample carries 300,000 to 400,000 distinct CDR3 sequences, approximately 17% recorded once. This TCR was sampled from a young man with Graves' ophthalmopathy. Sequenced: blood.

The DNA of the CDR3 is TGTGCCAGCAGCACCCCGGGACTAGCGGCCTACGAGCAGTACTTC. Its protein product is CASSTPGLAAYEQYF. This sequence joins TRBV28 and TRBJ2-7, with 11 bases that match TRBD2. The V gene end was trimmed by 6 bases and the J gene end by 2 bases; junction bases not matched to a gene: 6. The length of the CDR3 is 15 residues. Germline V gene lookup returns CDR1 MDHEN and CDR2 SYDVKM.